One T cell receptor beta chain is described in this entry. Other DNA sequences in the sample encode the same CDR3. These data come from a study of blood T cell repertoires in COVID-19. At the level of the study: T cells, B-cell-depleted T cells, or PBMCs supplied cDNA or gDNA.

Sequencing was performed with immunoSEQ multiplex PCR; in TCRdb, only in-frame clones are kept and a portion is missing. The sample contains 70,000 or so clones, about four fifths of which appear only once. The germline V gene has CDR1 LNHNV and CDR2 YYDKDF (reference sequence). Germline trimming cut 5 bases from V and 3 bases from J; bases unmatched to any gene: 4. The CDR3 runs 14 residues. The TCR sequence derives from a human donor in a cohort sampled during active COVID-19. The chain couples TRBV15 to TRBJ2-7; 10 bases agree with TRBD2. Sequencing used peripheral blood. CDR3 residues: CATSGGLASYEQYF. The CDR3 bases are TGTGCCACCAGCGGGGGACTAGCGAGCTACGAGCAGTACTTC.